The 28 T cell receptor beta chains listed next were all sequenced from one sample in a study of technical replicates of blood from several donors. The assay was immunoSEQ multiplex PCR, and TCRdb's table has in-frame clones only and misses some. The sample records about 82,000 clones, 96% being singletons. Sequencing was carried out using T cells isolated from PBMCs. The origin of the receptors is a human donor in good health.

The chain has TRBV5-1 and TRBJ1-1; 8 bases are shared with TRBD1. Trimming at V came to 4 bases and at J to 5 bases, leaving 10 bases not matched to a gene. The CDR3 contains 15 residues. CDR1 is SGHRS, CDR2 YFSETQ, per germline. In nucleotides, the CDR3 is TGCGCCAGCAGCCTTGGGGGGAGGACAGGGACTGAAGCTTTCTTT. It encodes CASSLGGRTGTEAFF.

This chain connects TRBV30 to TRBJ1-2, with 10 bases aligning to TRBD1. The CDR3 consists of 16 residues. Germline CDR1 and CDR2: GTSNPN and SVGIG (reference sequence). After removal of 2 bases from V and 8 bases from J, the junction contained 14 bases not matched to a gene. CDR3 residues: CAWSRTRDRGVEGYTF. The DNA of the CDR3 is TGTGCCTGGAGTCGCACCCGGGACAGGGGTGTAGAGGGCTACACCTTC.

This chain joins TRBV6-5 and TRBJ1-5; D gene ambiguous. CDR1 and CDR2 (germline): MNHEY, SVGAGI. Between the trimmed V and J ends, which lost 0 bases and 7 bases, there was a span of 10 bases. The CDR3 contains 14 residues. Here the CDR3 reads CASSYSGSGQPQHF. The CDR3 nucleotides read TGTGCCAGCAGTTACTCAGGGAGCGGGCAGCCCCAGCATTTT.

The rearrangement links TRBV4-1 to TRBJ2-3; D perhaps matches TRBD2 (5 bases). The CDR3 runs to 17 residues. Germline loops: CDR1 MGHRA, CDR2 YSYEKL. Trimming took 2 bases from V and 2 from J, leaving 17 bases between them. The CDR3 coding sequence is TGCGCCAGCAGCCAATCCCTCAGAGGGTCCTCCACAGATACGCAGTATTTT. Residues: CASSQSLRGSSTDTQYF.

On this clone: Other DNA variants within this sample encode the same CDR3. The V gene is TRBV7-9, the J gene TRBJ1-1; unclear D gene. The V and J ends lost 2 bases and 0 bases respectively, with 7 bases between them. The germline V gene encodes CDR1 SEHNR and CDR2 FQNEAQ (reference sequence). The CDR3 loop spans 14 amino acids. The CDR3 DNA sequence: TGTGCCAGCAGCTTATCTGCAGTGAACACTGAAGCTTTCTTT. As protein: CASSLSAVNTEAFF.

The V call is TRBV25-1, the J call TRBJ2-4; 10 positions agree with TRBD1. CDR3 length equals 17 residues. V lost 3 bases and J lost 0; bases outside the gene matches: 5. The germline CDR1 and CDR2 sequences are MGHDK and SYGVNS. Here the CDR3 reads CASSDTRDRGAKNIQYF. CDR3 DNA sequence: TGTGCCAGCAGTGACACGCGGGACAGGGGAGCCAAAAACATTCAGTACTTC.

This chain uses TRBV5-4 with TRBJ2-5; D unclear. Trimming took off 4 bases at V and 1 base at J, with 8 bases between the two ends. The CDR3 contains 13 residues. In germline, CDR1 is SGHNT, CDR2 YYREEE (reference sequence). The CDR3 is CASSLVAQETQYF. The CDR3 DNA reads as TGTGCCAGCAGCCTTGTAGCCCAAGAGACCCAGTACTTC.

This clone was recorded once. The chain couples TRBV9 to TRBJ1-2, with D perhaps matching TRBD1 (6 bases). V lost 2 bases and J lost 0, with 11 bases in between. Germline V CDR1 and CDR2: SGDLS, YYNGEE. This CDR3 contains 15 residues. DNA for the CDR3: TGTGCCAGCAGCGTTCGGGACACTACTAACTATGGCTACACCTTC. Residues: CASSVRDTTNYGYTF. Complete variable domain (other parts from reference TRBV9 and TRBJ1-2): DSGVTQTPKHLITATGQRVTLRCSPRSGDLSVYWYQQSLDQGLQFLIQYYNGEERAKGNILERFSAQQFPDLHSELNLSSLELGDSALYFCASSVRDTTNYGYTFGSGTRLTVV.

There are a few counts of this clone. This sequence joins TRBV30 and TRBJ1-1; no definite D call. The V and J ends lost 2 bases and 3 bases respectively, with 7 bases between them. This CDR3 region has 12 residues. Germline CDR1 and CDR2: GTSNPN and SVGIG (reference sequence). Here the CDR3 DNA reads TGTGCCTGGAGTATATCCGACACTGAAGCTTTCTTT. This encodes CAWSISDTEAFF. Together with reference TRBV30 and TRBJ1-1, the CDR3 gives the full variable domain: SQTIHQWPATLVQPVGSPLSLECTVEGTSNPNLYWYRQAAGRGLQLLFYSVGIGQISSEVPQNLSASRPQDRQFILSSKKLLLSDSGFYLCAWSISDTEAFFGQGTRLTVV.

This clone has only a few counts. The V and J genes are TRBV5-1 and TRBJ1-1; D ambiguous. The CDR3 loop spans 15 amino acids. Trimming shortened V by 1 base and J by 0 bases, and 10 bases separated the two germline ends. Germline V CDR1 and CDR2: SGHRS, YFSETQ. This CDR3 reads CASSLPGEMNTEAFF. The CDR3 DNA reads as TGCGCCAGCAGCTTGCCGGGAGAAATGAACACTGAAGCTTTCTTT.

The rearrangement uses TRBV19 and TRBJ2-1; D not resolved. V was clipped by 6 bases and J by 7 bases, with 19 bases between them. From germline, CDR1 is LNHDA and CDR2 SQIVND (reference sequence). The CDR3 consists of 15 residues. The CDR3 sequence is CASSLGGSWLNEQFF. DNA of the CDR3: TGTGCCAGTAGCCTTGGTGGTAGCTGGTTGAATGAGCAGTTCTTC.

This chain joins TRBV6-5 and TRBJ2-5; TRBD2 matches 11 bases. The CDR3 is 13 amino acids. Germline CDR1 MNHEY, CDR2 SVGAGI. Trimming at V came to 5 bases and at J to 5 bases, leaving 1 base not matched to a gene. The CDR3 loop reads CASSLAGGETQYF. The CDR3 coding sequence is TGTGCCAGCAGTCTAGCGGGAGGCGAGACCCAGTACTTC.

This rearrangement joins TRBV9 to TRBJ1-2; D call uncertain. Germline-derived CDR1 and CDR2 are SGDLS and YYNGEE. The CDR3 spans 14 residues. V lost 3 bases, J lost 7 bases, and 16 bases lay in between. In DNA, the CDR3 is TGTGCCAGCAGCGCCCCAGGCAGAGATCTTGGCTACACCTTC. Translating it yields CASSAPGRDLGYTF.

V usage is TRBV11-3 and J usage is TRBJ2-5; weak D call: TRBD1 (5 bases). The germline gives CDR1 SGHNT, CDR2 YENEEA. The germline V and J ends were trimmed by 3 bases and 6 bases, with 11 bases remaining between them. CDR3 length equals 13 residues. CDR3 DNA: TGTGCCAGCAGCTTTCAGGGTGAAAAGACCCAGTACTTC. Translating gives CASSFQGEKTQYF.

J is TRBJ2-7 and V is TRBV27, with D maybe TRBD1 (6 bases). V was trimmed by 6 bases and J by 0 bases, leaving 12 bases between them. Germline assignment: CDR1 MNHEY and CDR2 SMNVEV (reference sequence). The length of the CDR3 is 14 residues. In nucleotides, the CDR3 is TGTGCCAGCAGACGACAGGCGAGCTCCTACGAGCAGTACTTC. It encodes CASRRQASSYEQYF.

The chain is built from TRBV19 and TRBJ2-5; D perhaps matches TRBD1 (5 bases). Trimming took off 1 base at V and 0 bases at J, with 9 bases between the two ends. The CDR3 is 15 amino acids. Per the germline V gene, CDR1 is LNHDA and CDR2 is SQIVND (reference sequence). CDR3 loop: CASSIGQTHQETQYF. CDR3 DNA: TGTGCCAGTAGTATAGGACAGACCCACCAAGAGACCCAGTACTTC. The full variable domain, completed using reference TRBV19 and TRBJ2-5, is DGGITQSPKYLFRKEGQNVTLSCEQNLNHDAMYWYRQDPGQGLRLIYYSQIVNDFQKGDIAEGYSVSREKKESFPLTVTSAQKNPTAFYLCASSIGQTHQETQYFGPGTRLLVL.

The chain combines TRBV6-1 with TRBJ1-2, with 10 bases identical to TRBD1. The CDR3 totals 12 residues. Looked up from germline, CDR1 is MNHNS and CDR2 is SASEGT. V lost 8 bases and J lost 6; bases outside the gene matches: 3. The CDR3 DNA reads as TGTGCCAGCCCAGGGACAGGGGATGGCTACACCTTC. Encoded protein: CASPGTGDGYTF.

This rearrangement joins TRBV29-1 to TRBJ1-3, with 10 bases lining up with TRBD1. Germline assignment: CDR1 SQVTM and CDR2 ANQGSEA. This CDR3 is built from 13 residues. V lost 6 bases to trimming and J lost 6 bases; unmatched junction nucleotides: 5. CDR3 sequence reads: CSVTTGGENTIYF. The CDR3 coding sequence is TGCAGCGTAACGACAGGGGGCGAAAACACCATATATTTT.

The CDR3 spells CASSFGESVELFF. The CDR3 DNA reads as TGTGCCAGCAGCTTCGGAGAGTCTGTGGAGCTGTTTTTT. The genes are TRBV7-8 and TRBJ2-2; no definite D call. Deletions cut 3 bases from V and 10 bases from J, with 12 bases between. CDR3 length: 13 amino acids. Germline-derived CDR1 and CDR2 are SGHVS and FQNEAQ.

The chain employs TRBV6-6 and TRBJ2-7; TRBD2 aligns across 11 bases. V was pared by 4 bases and J by 3 bases, with 8 bases of the junction left unmatched. In germline, CDR1 is MNHNY, CDR2 SVGAGI (reference sequence). This CDR3 contains 16 residues. This CDR3 is CASSSTTSGRLYEQYF. CDR3 DNA: TGTGCCAGCAGTTCTACTACTAGCGGGAGACTCTACGAGCAGTACTTC.

J is TRBJ2-7 and V is TRBV2; perhaps TRBD2 as D (5 bases). Germline lookup yields CDR1 SNHLY and CDR2 FYNNEI. Between the trimmed V and J ends, which lost 0 bases and 3 bases, there was a span of 12 bases. This CDR3 contains 15 residues. The CDR3 region has the DNA TGTGCCAGCAGTGAAGCGCTTCCCCGGGACTACGAGCAGTACTTC. Translating it yields CASSEALPRDYEQYF.

This clone was recorded once. The chain is built from TRBV19 and TRBJ2-1, with 7 bases matching TRBD2. Germline CDR1 and CDR2: LNHDA and SQIVND (reference sequence). CDR3 size: 15 residues. V shed 5 bases and J 3 bases; nucleotides not matched to a gene: 7. The CDR3 nucleotides read TGTGCCAGTAGTCCCACCGGGACTATCTACAATGAGCAGTTCTTC. Translated, it gives CASSPTGTIYNEQFF.

This chain uses TRBV5-1 with TRBJ2-2, with D perhaps matching TRBD1 (6 bases). The germline V gene encodes CDR1 SGHRS and CDR2 YFSETQ. V was clipped by 4 bases and J by 6 bases, with 13 bases between them. The CDR3 runs 14 residues. The CDR3 loop is CASSLHQGSGELFF. The CDR3 DNA reads TGCGCCAGCAGCCTCCACCAGGGGTCCGGGGAGCTGTTTTTT.

Turning to this clone: The same CDR3 also results from other DNA sequences found in this sample. The chain recombines TRBV9 with TRBJ2-5; 11 bases map to TRBD2. With 2 bases clipped from V and 2 bases from J, the junction kept 2 bases outside the gene matches. Looked up from germline, CDR1 is SGDLS and CDR2 is YYNGEE. The CDR3 sequence is 15 residues long. The DNA of the CDR3 is TGTGCCAGCAGCGTTTTAGCGGGAGGGCAAGAGACCCAGTACTTC. Translated: CASSVLAGGQETQYF.

This chain uses TRBV9 with TRBJ2-3; D unclear. V shed 5 bases and J shed 6 bases, with 16 bases lying between them. From germline, CDR1 is SGDLS and CDR2 YYNGEE. The CDR3 extends over 14 amino acids. For the CDR3, the DNA is TGTGCCAGCAGTGTAACCCGGAGTGCCGATACGCAGTATTTT. Protein product: CASSVTRSADTQYF.

This chain uses TRBV7-8 with TRBJ2-7; TRBD1 matches at 9 bases. The CDR3 length is 15 residues. Germline V CDR1 and CDR2: SGHVS, FQNEAQ. V gave up 5 bases and J gave up 2 bases; unmatched junction bases: 7. The CDR3 region is CASSPAGTGTYEQYF. The CDR3 bases are TGTGCCAGCAGCCCAGCCGGGACAGGGACCTACGAGCAGTACTTC.

The chain links TRBV19 to TRBJ2-7; TRBD1 matches at 7 bases. Germline CDR1 reads LNHDA; CDR2 reads SQIVND (reference sequence). This CDR3 has 13 residues. Trimming at V came to 6 bases and at J to 3 bases, leaving 5 bases not matched to a gene. In DNA, the CDR3 is TGTGCCAGTAGCGTAAGGGACAGCTACGAGCAGTACTTC. Translation gives CASSVRDSYEQYF.

The rearrangement joins TRBV9 to TRBJ1-1, with D hard to call. The CDR3 consists of 13 residues. Trimming took off 5 bases at V and 11 bases at J, with 19 bases between the two ends. Germline lookup yields CDR1 SGDLS and CDR2 YYNGEE. The CDR3 coding sequence is TGTGCCAGCAGTCTAGACCCCGCCAGGAGGGCTTTCTTT. Encoded protein: CASSLDPARRAFF.